This T cell receptor (beta chain) was captured by sequencing in a study of shared clonotypes between healthy human individuals. Points from the study as a whole: The study generally estimated greater richness for naive than memory subsets.

The table came from immunoSEQ multiplex PCR; TCRdb's copy has only in-frame clones and leaves some out. In the table there are about 1 million clones, around 74% of which are singletons. V was clipped by 4 bases and J by 3 bases, with 14 bases between them. The CDR3 sequence is 15 residues long. The germline V gene has CDR1 LNHNV and CDR2 YYDKDF (reference sequence). Donors were healthy HIV-negative adults without recent acute infections or vaccinations. For this clone: The antigen remains undetermined.

The chain uses TRBV15 and TRBJ2-3; D remains ambiguous. The origin of this receptor is a man between 18 and 29 years old in good health. The source material was memory CD4+ T cells sorted from blood. Subset specified: CD45RA-negative fraction. This chain's CDR3 is CATSISNQPTDTQYF. CDR3 in DNA: TGTGCCACCAGCATTAGTAACCAGCCTACAGATACGCAGTATTTT.